The 30 T cell receptor beta chains below come from one sample, sequenced in a study of control samples from healthy donors and cancer patients (TCRdb year 2020). Library method: the immunoSEQ multiplex PCR assay. TCRdb retrieved this table from immuneACCESS and kept in-frame rearrangements only. Not all clones are present; in checked studies, unresolved V genes account for under half, and no reason is known for the remainder. The sample table records around 140,000 clones; approximately 93% of these occur just once. The ten largest account for 5.8% of the sample. Source material: blood. Every receptor here comes from a man younger than 35 in good health.

CDR3 region: CASSFTGSSYNEQFF. CDR3 bases: TGTGCCAGCAGCTTTACGGGGAGCTCCTACAATGAGCAGTTCTTC. The chain couples TRBV7-9 to TRBJ2-1; tentatively, D is TRBD2 (5 bases). The CDR3 sequence is 15 residues long. V shed 3 bases and J shed 0 bases, with 9 bases lying between them. Germline lookup yields CDR1 SEHNR and CDR2 FQNEAQ (reference sequence).

The CDR3 DNA is TGCGCCAGTAAAACAGGGGAGGACTATGGCTACACCTTC. Translation gives CASKTGEDYGYTF. J is TRBJ1-2 and V is TRBV10-2; 7 bases align to TRBD1. The CDR3 has 13 amino acids. J gave up 3 bases and V 9 bases, and 7 bases lay outside the gene matches. The V gene's germline CDR1 is WSHSY and CDR2 SAAADI.

The genes are TRBV7-6 and TRBJ1-1; the D gene is possibly TRBD1 (6 bases). The V end lost 5 bases, the J end lost 3 bases, and 16 bases lay between the germline ends. This CDR3 region has 15 residues. The germline gives CDR1 SGHVS, CDR2 FNYEAQ. Here the CDR3 reads CASSDRTGFYTEAFF. CDR3 DNA: TGTGCCAGCAGCGACCGAACAGGGTTCTACACTGAAGCTTTCTTT. Using reference TRBV7-6 and TRBJ1-1 for the parts outside the CDR3, the full variable domain is GAGVSQSPRYKVTKRGQDVALRCDPISGHVSLYWYRQALGQGPEFLTYFNYEAQQDKSGLPNDRFSAERPEGSISTLTIQRTEQRDSAMYRCASSDRTGFYTEAFFGQGTRLTVV.

A word on this clone: The same CDR3 arises from other DNA sequences in this sample as well. The V and J genes are TRBV7-3 and TRBJ2-5; D is perhaps TRBD1 or TRBD2 (5 bases each). Trimming removed 2 bases from V and 2 bases from J, with 9 bases in between. The CDR3 sequence is 14 residues long. Germline V lookup: CDR1 SGHTA, CDR2 FQGTGA. CDR3 sequence: CASSLAGGQETQYF. CDR3 bases: TGTGCCAGCAGCTTAGCTGGGGGACAAGAGACCCAGTACTTC.

This chain joins TRBV27 and TRBJ1-2; TRBD1 matches at 7 bases. The CDR3 contains 16 residues. The junction had 16 bases not matched to a gene; V was cut back by 5 bases and J by 7 bases. Germline CDR1 MNHEY, CDR2 SMNVEV (reference sequence). CDR3 nucleotides: TGTGCCAGCAGTGTCGACAGGGACAATCTGCGCGGTGGCTACACCTTC. The encoded protein is CASSVDRDNLRGGYTF.

This sequence joins TRBV4-1 and TRBJ2-5; D remains ambiguous. V was cut by 3 bases and J by 2 bases, with 13 bases left in between. This CDR3 is built from 15 residues. CDR1 MGHRA and CDR2 YSYEKL come from the germline V gene. The CDR3 loop is CASSQTPAVQETQYF. The CDR3 DNA follows: TGCGCCAGCAGCCAGACCCCTGCGGTTCAAGAGACCCAGTACTTC.

The J gene is TRBJ1-6, the V gene TRBV2; possibly TRBD1 for D (5 bases). This CDR3 has 15 amino acids. V was cut by 6 bases and J by 0 bases, with 9 bases left in between. Looked up from germline, CDR1 is SNHLY and CDR2 is FYNNEI. The CDR3 DNA is TGTGCCAGCAGGGGCGACAGCTCCTATAATTCACCCCTCCACTTT. This sequence encodes CASRGDSSYNSPLHF.

The J gene is TRBJ2-7, the V gene TRBV6-5; D gene ambiguous. Germline V gene sequence: CDR1 MNHEY, CDR2 SVGAGI. CDR3 length: 11 amino acids. The V end lost 4 bases, the J end lost 2 bases, and 3 bases lay between the germline ends. The CDR3 reads CASSWAYEQYF. CDR3 DNA sequence: TGTGCCAGCAGTTGGGCCTACGAGCAGTACTTC.

In this sample, this clone turned up once. V gene TRBV7-8 combines with J gene TRBJ1-2, with D uncertain. The V end lost 8 bases, the J end lost 2 bases, and 18 bases lay between the germline ends. The length of the CDR3 is 15 residues. Germline-derived CDR1 and CDR2 are SGHVS and FQNEAQ. This CDR3 reads CASRRGEDQNYGYTF. CDR3 DNA: TGTGCCAGCCGACGGGGAGAGGACCAGAACTATGGCTACACCTTC.

The J gene is TRBJ1-4, the V gene TRBV5-1; 7 bases map to TRBD1. Germline loops: CDR1 SGHRS, CDR2 YFSETQ. The trim removed 0 bases at V and 7 bases at J, leaving 3 bases unmatched. CDR3 size: 14 residues. For the CDR3, the DNA is TGCGCCAGCAGCTTGGACAGGGGCGGTGAAAAACTGTTTTTT. This gives the protein CASSLDRGGEKLFF.

The V call is TRBV5-1, the J call TRBJ1-6, with a tentative D call TRBD1 (5 bases). The CDR3 sequence is 16 residues long. CDR1 is SGHRS, CDR2 YFSETQ, per germline. Trimming pared 0 bases from V and 8 bases from J, leaving 15 bases between. DNA for the CDR3: TGCGCCAGCAGCTTGGCGCCAGGGTTTCCCGATTCACCCCTCCACTTT. It codes for CASSLAPGFPDSPLHF.

V is TRBV6-6 and J is TRBJ1-6; D unresolved. This CDR3 is built from 12 residues. Germline CDR1 MNHNY, CDR2 SVGAGI (reference sequence). Trimming left V 2 bases short and J 9 bases short, with 5 bases between. CDR3 region: CASSYEISPLHF. The CDR3 DNA follows: TGTGCCAGCAGTTACGAAATTTCACCCCTCCACTTT.

The CDR3 region has the DNA TGTGCCAGCAGCTTGGAGGATTCGGCCGGGGAGCTGTTTTTT. Translation: CASSLEDSAGELFF. The chain carries TRBV5-6 and TRBJ2-2, with D uncertain. Deletions cut 0 bases from V and 6 bases from J, with 9 bases between. This CDR3 region has 14 residues. Germline V gene data show CDR1 as SGHDT and CDR2 as YYEEEE.

The CDR3 DNA reads TGTGCCAGCAGCTTAGAGGGCGGAATAGCGGGCGTCTACGAGCAGTACTTC. Encoded protein: CASSLEGGIAGVYEQYF. The rearrangement joins TRBV7-8 to TRBJ2-7; TRBD2 matches 7 bases. Germline lookup yields CDR1 SGHVS and CDR2 FQNEAQ. The CDR3 extends over 17 amino acids. The trim removed 1 base at V and 3 bases at J, leaving 12 bases unmatched.

This clone was seen once. V usage is TRBV30 and J usage is TRBJ2-7; no definite D call. The germline gives CDR1 GTSNPN, CDR2 SVGIG (reference sequence). The V and J ends lost 2 bases and 3 bases respectively, with 14 bases between them. This CDR3 has 14 amino acids. As DNA, the CDR3 is TGTGCCTGGAGTAGTCCTCCATCAAACTACGAGCAGTACTTC. Its protein is CAWSSPPSNYEQYF.

The rearrangement uses TRBV18 and TRBJ1-2; D is unresolved. Germline V CDR1 and CDR2: KGHSH, LQKENI. The V and J ends lost 6 bases and 0 bases respectively, with 11 bases between them. The CDR3 totals 14 residues. The CDR3 DNA reads as TGTGCCAGCTCCGTTTCAGGAGCTAACTATGGCTACACCTTC. Translated, it gives CASSVSGANYGYTF.

V is TRBV7-2 and J is TRBJ1-1, with D possibly matching TRBD1 (6 bases). V dropped 4 bases and J dropped 5 bases, with 11 bases sitting between them. The CDR3 contains 13 residues. Germline loops: CDR1 SGHTA, CDR2 FQGNSA. This chain's CDR3 is CASSWGRETEAFF. Written as DNA, the CDR3 is TGTGCCAGCAGCTGGGGGCGAGAGACTGAAGCTTTCTTT.

The J gene is TRBJ2-1, the V gene TRBV9; D gene unclear. The CDR3 runs 11 residues. In germline, CDR1 is SGDLS, CDR2 YYNGEE. V shed 2 bases and J shed 8 bases, with 5 bases lying between them. The CDR3 DNA reads TGTGCCAGCAGCGTCTTGGATGAGCAGTTCTTC. Translation gives CASSVLDEQFF.

This chain joins TRBV13 and TRBJ2-3; the D gene is possibly TRBD2 (6 bases). The CDR3 length is 16 residues. Trimming took 5 bases from V and 0 from J, leaving 15 bases between them. Germline-derived CDR1 and CDR2 are PRHDT and FYEKMQ (reference sequence). In DNA form, the CDR3 reads TGTGCCAGCAGCCACCGGGAGCTTACTAGCACAGATACGCAGTATTTT. Translating it yields CASSHRELTSTDTQYF.

The J gene is TRBJ2-7, the V gene TRBV27; 10 bases map to TRBD1. The CDR3 length is 15 residues. CDR1 MNHEY and CDR2 SMNVEV come from the germline V gene (reference sequence). V shed 2 bases and J 2 bases; nucleotides not matched to a gene: 3. As DNA, the CDR3 is TGTGCCAGCAGTTTAAGACAGGGGGCCCCCTACGAGCAGTACTTC. Residues: CASSLRQGAPYEQYF.

The chain is built from TRBV4-3 and TRBJ2-1; TRBD2 aligns across 10 bases. The V gene end was trimmed by 4 bases and the J gene end by 0 bases; junction bases not matched to a gene: 9. This CDR3 spans 18 amino acids. In germline, CDR1 is LGHNA, CDR2 YSLEER. The CDR3 region is CASSRYGLAASSYNEQFF. The CDR3 DNA sequence: TGCGCCAGCAGCCGGTACGGACTAGCGGCTAGCTCCTACAATGAGCAGTTCTTC.

This clone was seen only once. The V and J genes are TRBV30 and TRBJ1-5; a possible D gene is TRBD1 (5 bases). Germline V gene sequence: CDR1 GTSNPN, CDR2 SVGIG (reference sequence). V was pared by 2 bases and J by 5 bases, with 16 bases between. The CDR3 totals 15 residues. This chain's CDR3 is CAWSMPGLRYQPQHF. The CDR3 DNA reads TGTGCCTGGAGTATGCCAGGGCTTCGGTATCAGCCCCAGCATTTT.

The chain joins TRBV7-9 to TRBJ1-1; D gene unclear. This CDR3 comprises 14 residues. Germline-derived CDR1 and CDR2 are SEHNR and FQNEAQ (reference sequence). Trimming took off 2 bases at V and 3 bases at J, with 10 bases between the two ends. CDR3 nucleotide sequence: TGTGCCAGCAGCTTAACCCTAGGGCACACTGAAGCTTTCTTT. Protein sequence: CASSLTLGHTEAFF.

The chain couples TRBV5-1 to TRBJ1-2; no reliable D call. Germline values: CDR1 SGHRS, CDR2 YFSETQ. The CDR3 covers 14 residues. Between the trimmed V and J ends, which lost 4 bases and 2 bases, there was a span of 12 bases. The CDR3 DNA reads TGCGCCAGCAGCCCACAATCCCCAAACTATGGCTACACCTTC. Protein product: CASSPQSPNYGYTF.

The chain carries TRBV21-1 and TRBJ1-1. TRBV21-1 is classified as a pseudogene. This CDR3 spans 16 amino acids. The CDR3 spells CASSIPPGSMNTEAFF. DNA for the CDR3: TGTGCCAGCAGCATTCCACCGGGATCTATGAACACTGAAGCTTTCTTT.

The rearrangement links TRBV5-3 to TRBJ2-7; no definite D call. TRBV5-3 is marked as an open reading frame, function uncertain. The CDR3 is 12 amino acids. The ends were cut back, 6 bases at V and 6 bases at J, with 13 bases in the middle. The CDR3 reads CARNRTLAEQYF. The CDR3 DNA follows: TGTGCCAGAAACCGAACGCTGGCCGAGCAGTACTTC.

This clone has more than one count but fewer than ten. The chain combines TRBV4-1 with TRBJ2-3; D is possibly TRBD1 or TRBD2 (6 bases each). Germline-derived CDR1 and CDR2 are MGHRA and YSYEKL. Trimming took off 1 base at V and 3 bases at J, with 14 bases between the two ends. The CDR3 is made up of 16 amino acids. Here the CDR3 DNA reads TGCGCCAGCAGCCAAGTCCTCCAGGGGAGGACAGATACGCAGTATTTT. Translating gives CASSQVLQGRTDTQYF.

This chain uses TRBV5-1 with TRBJ2-7; D might be TRBD1 (7 bases). The CDR3 loop spans 14 amino acids. Trimming stripped 4 bases from V and 2 bases from J, with 13 bases between. The germline V gene has CDR1 SGHRS and CDR2 YFSETQ. The CDR3 nucleotides read TGCGCCAGCAGCCTGGAGGGACAGCCCTACGAGCAGTACTTC. Translating it yields CASSLEGQPYEQYF.

This chain joins TRBV7-9 and TRBJ2-7; a weak D match, TRBD2 (5 bases). This CDR3 comprises 13 residues. Looked up from germline, CDR1 is SEHNR and CDR2 is FQNEAQ (reference sequence). V was cut by 4 bases and J by 3 bases, with 10 bases left in between. The chain's CDR3 is CASSSPSFYEQYF. CDR3 DNA: TGTGCCAGCAGCTCCCCTAGCTTCTACGAGCAGTACTTC. The variable domain in full, with the rest retrieved from reference TRBV7-9 and TRBJ2-7, is DTGVSQNPRHKITKRGQNVTFRCDPISEHNRLYWYRQTLGQGPEFLTYFQNEAQLEKSRLLSDRFSAERPKGSFSTLEIQRTEQGDSAMYLCASSSPSFYEQYFGPGTRLTVT.

V gene TRBV7-2 combines with J gene TRBJ2-6; 9 bases are a match to TRBD1. The CDR3 consists of 16 residues. Losses at the gene ends were 5 bases for V and 4 bases for J; bases not matched to a gene: 6. Per the germline V gene, CDR1 is SGHTA and CDR2 is FQGNSA. The chain's CDR3 is CASSPRTGAGANVLTF. The DNA for the CDR3 is TGTGCCAGCAGCCCCCGGACAGGGGCCGGGGCCAACGTCCTGACTTTC.